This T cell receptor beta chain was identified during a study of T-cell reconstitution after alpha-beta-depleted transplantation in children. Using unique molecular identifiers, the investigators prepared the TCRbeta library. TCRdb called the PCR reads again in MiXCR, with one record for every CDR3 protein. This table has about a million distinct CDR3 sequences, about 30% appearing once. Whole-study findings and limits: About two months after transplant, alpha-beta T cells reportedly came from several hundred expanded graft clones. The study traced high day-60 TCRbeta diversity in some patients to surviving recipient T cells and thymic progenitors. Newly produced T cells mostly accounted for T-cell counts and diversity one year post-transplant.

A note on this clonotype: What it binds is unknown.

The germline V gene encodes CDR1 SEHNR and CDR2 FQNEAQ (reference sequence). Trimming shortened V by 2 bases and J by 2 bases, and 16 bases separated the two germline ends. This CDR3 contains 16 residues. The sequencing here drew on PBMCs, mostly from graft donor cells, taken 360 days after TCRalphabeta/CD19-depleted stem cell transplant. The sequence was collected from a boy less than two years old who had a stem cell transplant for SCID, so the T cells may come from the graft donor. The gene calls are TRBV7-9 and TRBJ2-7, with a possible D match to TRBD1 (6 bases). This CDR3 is CASSLNAKGVPYEQYF. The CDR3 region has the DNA TGTGCCAGCAGCTTAAACGCAAAGGGGGTCCCCTACGAGCAGTACTTC.